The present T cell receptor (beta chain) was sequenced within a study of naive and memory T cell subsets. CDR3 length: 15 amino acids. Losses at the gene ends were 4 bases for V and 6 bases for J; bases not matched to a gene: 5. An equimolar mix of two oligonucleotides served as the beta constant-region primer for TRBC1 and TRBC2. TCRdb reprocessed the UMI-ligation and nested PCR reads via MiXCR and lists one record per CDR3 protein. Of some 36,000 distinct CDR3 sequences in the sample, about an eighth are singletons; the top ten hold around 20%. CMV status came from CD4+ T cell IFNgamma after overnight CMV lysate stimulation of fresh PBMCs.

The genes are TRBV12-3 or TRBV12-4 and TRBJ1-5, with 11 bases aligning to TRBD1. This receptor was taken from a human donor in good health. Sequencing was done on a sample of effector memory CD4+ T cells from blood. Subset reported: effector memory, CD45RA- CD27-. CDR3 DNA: TGTGCCAGCAGTTCCGGACAGGGGGCCGCTCAGCCCCAGCATTTT. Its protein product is CASSSGQGAAQPQHF.